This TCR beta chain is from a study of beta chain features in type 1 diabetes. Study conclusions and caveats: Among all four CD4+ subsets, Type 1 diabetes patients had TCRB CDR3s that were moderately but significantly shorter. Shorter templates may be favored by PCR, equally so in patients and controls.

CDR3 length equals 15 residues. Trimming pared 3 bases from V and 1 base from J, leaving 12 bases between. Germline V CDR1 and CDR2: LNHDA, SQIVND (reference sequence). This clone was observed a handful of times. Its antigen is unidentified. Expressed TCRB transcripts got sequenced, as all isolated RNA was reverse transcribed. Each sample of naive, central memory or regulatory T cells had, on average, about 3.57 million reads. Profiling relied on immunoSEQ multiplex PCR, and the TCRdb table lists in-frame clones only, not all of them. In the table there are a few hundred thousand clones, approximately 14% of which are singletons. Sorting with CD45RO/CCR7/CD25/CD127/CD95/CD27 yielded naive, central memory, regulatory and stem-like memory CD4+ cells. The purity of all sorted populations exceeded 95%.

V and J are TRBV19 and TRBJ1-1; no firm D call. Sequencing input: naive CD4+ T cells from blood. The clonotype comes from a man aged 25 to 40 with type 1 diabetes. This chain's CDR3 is CASSMIGGPNTEAFF. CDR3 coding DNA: TGTGCCAGTAGTATGATTGGAGGACCGAACACTGAAGCTTTCTTT.